What follows describes a single T cell receptor (beta chain). Its cognate antigen is unknown. Profiling relied on immunoSEQ multiplex PCR, and the TCRdb table lists in-frame clones only, not all of them. The sample consists of about 47,000 clones, about 95% of them appearing once. The sample is drawn from a study of graft-versus-host responses after intestinal transplantation. Trimming stripped 0 bases from V and 4 bases from J, with 13 bases between. Germline V lookup: CDR1 LNHNV, CDR2 YYDKDF (reference sequence). The CDR3 spans 16 residues. Material: unstimulated CD8+ T cells sorted from spleen or lymph node cells, obtained before transplant. The sequence derives from a human donor who was the organ donor for an intestinal transplant. The chain employs TRBV15 and TRBJ1-5; D unresolved. CDR3 amino acids: CATSRDVGTANQPQHF. The CDR3 DNA reads TGTGCCACCAGCAGAGATGTAGGCACTGCAAATCAGCCCCAGCATTTT.